This TCR beta chain was recovered during a study of blood T cells in healthy people across ages. Study in general: About one barcoded beta molecule was captured per two T cells (by template switching).

Regarding the study as a whole: Changes seen in expanded clonotypes were possibly confounded by donor CMV status left unknown. Per million T cells, TCR beta diversity dropped roughly linearly as age increased.

A sample-barcoded 5' primer and a J-beta primer mix were used in a second PCR of roughly 6 to 11 cycles. Every cDNA was tagged by a template-switch adaptor with 12 random nucleotides. Using its own MiXCR run on the 5' RACE reads, TCRdb lists one record per CDR3 protein. The sample records about 620,000 distinct CDR3 sequences, roughly half being singletons. In its sample, this clonotype was seen once. As yet, its antigen is unknown. Sequenced: blood. This clonotype originated in a woman aged 80 or over in good health.

The CDR3 coding sequence is TGTGCCATTAGGGCGGGGGACACAGATACGCAGTATTTT. Protein sequence: CAIRAGDTDTQYF. The chain couples TRBV10-3 to TRBJ2-3; TRBD2 matches at 7 bases. The ends lost 9 bases at V and 2 bases at J; junction bases unmatched: 5. The CDR3 has 13 residues. From germline, CDR1 is ENHRY and CDR2 SYGVKD.